This paragraph reports one T cell receptor (beta chain). CDR1 SNHLY and CDR2 FYNNEI come from the germline V gene. The V gene end was trimmed by 2 bases and the J gene end by 4 bases; junction bases not matched to a gene: 7. The CDR3 sequence is 15 residues long. These data come from a study of cytomegalovirus exposure and HLA in healthy donors. With 60 Vbeta and 13 Jbeta primers, the PCR was carried out. The assay was immunoSEQ multiplex PCR, and TCRdb's table has in-frame clones only and misses some. The sample holds about 170,000 clones, approximately 82% seen once. This sequence joins TRBV2 and TRBJ2-7, with 8 bases lining up with TRBD2. This sequence was found in a male donor in good health and CMV-seronegative. Input material: PBMCs. CDR3 loop: CASSESALAEYEQYF. The CDR3, as DNA: TGTGCCAGCAGTGAAAGCGCACTAGCGGAATACGAGCAGTACTTC. Full variable domain (missing parts from reference TRBV2 and TRBJ2-7): EPEVTQTPSHQVTQMGQEVILRCVPISNHLYFYWYRQILGQKVEFLVSFYNNEISEKSEIFDDQFSVERPDGSNFTLKIRSTKLEDSAMYFCASSESALAEYEQYFGPGTRLTVT.